Given below is one TCR beta chain in context. Antigen specificity is unknown. These data belong to a study of OX40 agonist ivuxolimab in advanced cancers. The CDR3 covers 16 residues. Germline CDR1 reads LNHDA; CDR2 reads SQIVND (reference sequence). The V end was cut by 4 bases, the J end by 4 bases, with 17 bases between. Notes on the study in general: CD4+ and CD8+ blood T cells expanded clonally by week 6 at 0.1 to 3.0 mg/kg.

Here immunoSEQ multiplex PCR was the method, and the copy in TCRdb shows in-frame clones only, minus some. The repertoire holds about 50,000 clones, about 85% seen once, with about 1.2% in the top ten. The genes are TRBV19 and TRBJ1-5; possible D gene TRBD1, 6 bases. This TCR came from an adult with an advanced solid tumor such as melanoma, head and neck, liver or kidney cancer. The starting material was CD4+ or CD8+ T cells sorted from blood, obtained in a trial of the OX40 agonist ivuxolimab. The CDR3 loop reads CASSTTGGAGNQPQHF. For the CDR3, the DNA is TGTGCCAGTAGTACAACGGGGGGCGCAGGAAATCAGCCCCAGCATTTT.